This T cell receptor beta chain was found in a study of blood T cell repertoires in COVID-19 (dated by TCRdb to 2018 to 2020). Regarding the study in general: The collaborator samples originated in the United States, Italy and Spain and spanned the acute and convalescent phases of COVID-19. Samples came from the ongoing ImmuneRACE study (first 160 participants) plus 1,254 subjects from 6 global collaborators. Where available, HLA class I and class II types were obtained from metadata supplied by the sample provider rather than from assay-based typing. Subjects who had been exposed to COVID-19, were actively infected with it, or had recovered from it provided the deeply sampled blood TCRbeta repertoires that made up the dataset. Nearly every sample came with metadata listing a de-identified subject ID, COVID-19 status, age in years and sex. The repertoires were released in a freely available public database meant as a resource for research on the immune response to SARS-CoV-2. The prospective study material was composed of cDNA or gDNA derived from T cells, B-cell-depleted T cells, or PBMCs. Study-level results and caveats: The quantity of clinical and demographic metadata differed by source and by participant and was supplied without curation.

At one collaborating source in Seattle, patients were enrolled during active infection and were followed longitudinally through the course of disease. The collaborating institutions used their own protocols to collect whole blood in K2EDTA tubes. For TCRbeta analysis, collaborator samples were shipped as frozen whole blood, as isolated PBMCs, or as DNA extracted from either sample type. As concerns this clone: What antigen it recognizes has not been identified. There are no base qualities to consult, and no much larger clone falls within one base.

TCRbeta CDR3 regions were amplified from genomic DNA using the immunoSEQ Assay, a bias-controlled multiplex PCR. The study's own analysis went as follows. Within the assay, amplification of reference gene primers was used to estimate how many nucleated cells each sample contained. To quantify the absolute abundance of each unique TCRbeta CDR3 rearrangement, sequence reads were collapsed and filtered. For each sample, productive Simpson clonality was calculated as the square root of Simpson's diversity index across productive rearrangements. TCRdb obtained this table from immuneACCESS and retained in-frame rearrangements with V and J assigned. These tables miss some clones; where compared with another copy, unresolved V genes account for less than half of the shortfall, and the remainder is unexplained. V, J and clone size are taken as reported in that table, and D and trimming were inferred from the DNA itself. This sample gives around 370,000 clones in total; 85% to 90% of them show up just once. About 6.7% of the sample goes to the ten largest clones.

Trimming costs V 4 bases and J 7 bases, and their ends lie 11 bases apart. Taken from the germline V gene, the CDR1 and CDR2 loops are SGHVS and FQNEAQ. Including cysteine and phenylalanine, the CDR3 has 13 amino acids. Kept here is only the CDR3 DNA, which spans 39 bases and is read in frame from base 1. The material sequenced was peripheral blood. This receptor was identified in a woman between 70 and 85 years old with COVID-19, enrolled during active disease. The sequence joins TRBV7-8 to TRBJ1-5, with the D gene call left open. The encoded CDR3 is CASSSGNNQPQHF. The bases are TGTGCCAGCAGCTCGGGAAACAACCAGCCCCAGCATTTT.